This T cell receptor beta chain is drawn from a study of T-cell reconstitution after alpha-beta-depleted transplantation in children. Preparing the TCRbeta library involved the use of unique molecular identifiers. MiXCR, run by TCRdb on the PCR reads, gives a single entry per CDR3 protein. Seen here are 300,000 to 400,000 distinct CDR3 sequences, roughly 13% observed once, and the top ten hold around 4.1%. This clonotype was picked up many times. The CDR3 is 14 amino acids. Deletions cut 5 bases from V and 1 base from J, with 11 bases between. The TCR sequence derives from a human donor who donated a stem cell graft to a child with Fanconi anemia. The specimen comprised PBMCs, sampled from the stem cell graft. This sequence joins TRBV12-3 or TRBV12-4 and TRBJ2-5; D is perhaps TRBD2 (6 bases). For the CDR3, the DNA is TGTGCCAGCAGTCCCAGGACTACCCAAGAGACCCAGTACTTC. This gives the protein CASSPRTTQETQYF.